This T cell receptor beta chain was profiled in a study of control samples from healthy donors and cancer patients. Germline V gene lookup returns CDR1 LNHDA and CDR2 SQIVND (reference sequence). The CDR3 extends over 16 amino acids. V gave up 6 bases and J gave up 1 base, with 18 bases separating them. Produced via immunoSEQ multiplex PCR; TCRdb's table is partial and in-frame only. The table shows roughly 100,000 clones, with around 88% occurring only once. This receptor was identified in a man aged 25 to 40 in good health. Sequencing was performed on blood. V usage is TRBV19 and J usage is TRBJ1-1, with D unresolved. The CDR3 reads CASRPAGGAWNTEAFF. The DNA of the CDR3 is TGTGCCAGTAGGCCGGCAGGCGGTGCCTGGAACACTGAAGCTTTCTTT.